This T cell receptor (beta chain) was sequenced for a study of shared clonotypes between healthy human individuals. The wider study: CD4 naive and memory got three plates each, CD8 naive two, CD8 memory one. Study-wide findings and caveats: It was observed that approximately 5% of naive CD4 clonotypes were shared across a handful of donors.

Naive CD8 cells lacked CD45RO and underwent positive selection for CCR7, leaving out terminally differentiated effector memory CD45RA+ cells. After removal of 7 bases from V and 5 bases from J, the junction contained 5 bases not matched to a gene. The CDR3 extends over 15 amino acids. The germline CDR1 and CDR2 sequences are MNHNS and SASEGT. Generated by immunoSEQ multiplex PCR, the TCRdb table keeps only in-frame clones and is missing some. The sample carries some 2 million clones, 85% to 95% recorded once. With regard to this clone: Its target is unknown.

This chain links TRBV6-1 with TRBJ2-3; 14 bases match TRBD2. The sequence was collected from a man between 18 and 29 years old in good health. Input material: naive CD8+ T cells sorted from blood. CDR3 in DNA: TGTGCCAGCACAGGACTAGCGGGAGGCGTAGATACGCAGTATTTT. It translates to CASTGLAGGVDTQYF.